The 24 T cell receptor beta chains reported below all come from one sample, sequenced in a study of early T cells in non-severe SARS-CoV-2 infection. MiXCR was run by TCRdb on the 5' RACE reads, yielding one entry per CDR3 protein. The data hold tens of thousands of distinct CDR3 sequences, with about 5.3% observed a single time. Source material: whole blood. All receptors derive from an adult who was a healthcare worker with PCR-confirmed SARS-CoV-2 infection or an uninfected control (not recorded which).

Written as DNA, the CDR3 is TGCAGTGCTCCCGGCCCTTTCCTAGCGGGAGCGGACAATGAGCAGTTCTTC. Its translation: CSAPGPFLAGADNEQFF. The chain recombines TRBV20-1 with TRBJ2-1, with TRBD2 matching 10 bases. Trimming cost V 5 bases and J 5 bases; bases outside gene matches: 15. Germline assignment: CDR1 DFQATT and CDR2 SNEGSKA (reference sequence). This CDR3 spans 17 amino acids.

This clonotype was seen ten or more times. The chain carries TRBV24-1 and TRBJ2-5; no definite D call. V dropped 2 bases and J dropped 5 bases, with 8 bases sitting between them. CDR3 length: 13 amino acids. In germline, CDR1 is KGHDR, CDR2 SFDVKD. The CDR3 sequence is CATSDSSSETQYF. In nucleotides, the CDR3 is TGTGCCACCAGTGATTCCAGTTCCGAGACCCAGTACTTC.

A word on this clonotype: Given a much more abundant clone one base away, this may be a read error. The CDR3 sequence is CTSTPRRLNEQFF. CDR3 bases: TGTACCAGCACCCCCAGGAGGCTGAATGAGCAGTTCTTC. The chain combines TRBV7-2 with TRBJ2-1; maybe TRBD2 (5 bases). Germline-derived CDR1 and CDR2 are SGHTA and FQGNSA. The CDR3 sequence is 13 residues long. Trimming left V 7 bases short and J 7 bases short, with 14 bases between. The full variable domain, its missing parts supplied by reference TRBV7-2 and TRBJ2-1, is GAGVSQSPSNKVTEKGKDVELRCDPISGHTALYWYRQSLGQGLEFLIYFQGNSAPDKSGLPSDRFSAERTGGSVSTLTIQRTQQEDSAVYLCTSTPRRLNEQFFGPGTRLTVL.

This clonotype was recorded at least ten times. This chain uses TRBV29-1 with TRBJ2-1, with D possibly called TRBD1 or TRBD2 (5 bases each). CDR3 size: 14 residues. Per germline, CDR1 SQVTM and CDR2 ANQGSEA. V was shortened by 5 bases and J by 3 bases, with 14 bases between the two germline ends. The CDR3 protein is CSVWGRGDYNEQFF. The CDR3 coding sequence is TGCAGCGTTTGGGGCCGAGGGGACTACAATGAGCAGTTCTTC.

This clonotype was recorded many times. The chain links TRBV7-2 to TRBJ2-3; 10 bases agree with TRBD1. V was clipped by 4 bases and J by 5 bases; unmatched bases: 6. Germline V gene sequence: CDR1 SGHTA, CDR2 FQGNSA. This CDR3 comprises 15 residues. The CDR3 protein is CASSYDRGPRDTQYF. For the CDR3, the DNA is TGTGCCAGCAGCTACGACAGGGGGCCGAGAGATACGCAGTATTTT. Based on the CDR3 plus reference TRBV7-2 and TRBJ2-3, the full variable domain is GAGVSQSPSNKVTEKGKDVELRCDPISGHTALYWYRQSLGQGLEFLIYFQGNSAPDKSGLPSDRFSAERTGGSVSTLTIQRTQQEDSAVYLCASSYDRGPRDTQYFGPGTRLTVL.

The gene calls are TRBV3-1 and TRBJ1-4; D ambiguous. Germline lookup yields CDR1 LGHDT and CDR2 YNNKEL (reference sequence). V was trimmed by 5 bases and J by 0 bases, leaving 10 bases between them. CDR3 length: 15 amino acids. For the CDR3, the DNA is TGTGCCAGCAGCAGATCGGGAGCAACTAATGAAAAACTGTTTTTT. Amino acids: CASSRSGATNEKLFF.

This clonotype came up a few times. V and J are TRBV7-9 and TRBJ2-7; 7 positions match TRBD2. With V trimmed by 2 bases and J by 5 bases, 9 bases remained unmatched. The CDR3 extends over 15 amino acids. Germline CDR1 is SEHNR and CDR2 is FQNEAQ (reference sequence). CDR3 DNA sequence: TGTGCCAGCAGCTTAACGGGCGGGAGTTGGGACGAGCAGTACTTC. It is translated as CASSLTGGSWDEQYF.

This rearrangement joins TRBV5-1 to TRBJ2-7, with TRBD2 identical over 15 bases. Germline V gives CDR1 SGHRS, CDR2 YFSETQ. V was clipped by 2 bases and J by 6 bases; unmatched bases: 3. The CDR3 has 15 amino acids. CDR3 sequence (DNA): TGCGCCAGCAGCTTTTTGGGACTAGCGGGAGGCGAGCAGTACTTC. Its translation is CASSFLGLAGGEQYF.

The count of this clonotype is one. The V and J genes are TRBV29-1 and TRBJ2-3, with D possibly being TRBD1 (5 bases). V was cut by 4 bases and J by 5 bases, with 16 bases left in between. The CDR3 has 14 residues. Germline loops: CDR1 SQVTM, CDR2 ANQGSEA. The CDR3 sequence: CSVVAGFLGDTQYF. CDR3 DNA sequence: TGCAGCGTTGTGGCAGGGTTTTTGGGAGATACGCAGTATTTT.

CDR3 bases: TGTGCCAGCCATCCCTCTGGGGCCAACGTCCTGACTTTC. This translates into CASHPSGANVLTF. The V and J genes are TRBV2 and TRBJ2-6; D gene ambiguous. This CDR3 region has 13 residues. CDR1 is SNHLY, CDR2 FYNNEI, per germline. Trimming took off 8 bases at V and 0 bases at J, with 5 bases between the two ends.

Many counts were recorded for this clonotype. As DNA, the CDR3 is TGTGCCAGCAGCTCCCAATGGGGGGGGCAAGAGACCCAGTACTTC. It encodes CASSSQWGGQETQYF. The chain employs TRBV7-6 and TRBJ2-5; 7 bases match TRBD2. The germline V gene encodes CDR1 SGHVS and CDR2 FNYEAQ. The CDR3 covers 15 residues. Trimming removed 4 bases from V and 2 bases from J; junction bases left unmatched: 7.

A few counts support this clonotype. This chain joins TRBV5-1 and TRBJ1-2, with unresolved D. V was shortened by 4 bases and J by 0 bases, with 10 bases between the two germline ends. This CDR3 region has 14 residues. The germline gives CDR1 SGHRS, CDR2 YFSETQ. The CDR3 DNA sequence: TGCGCCAGCAGCCCGAGCTACGCTAACTATGGCTACACCTTC. Translated, it gives CASSPSYANYGYTF.

This clonotype was picked up many times. Relative to the germline gene, one junction end is altered; a read error may explain this. The J gene is TRBJ2-5, the V gene TRBV19; 9 nucleotides match TRBD1. There are 14 residues in the CDR3. Per germline, CDR1 LNHDA and CDR2 SQIVND (reference sequence). The CDR3 sequence: CASSRDRAQETQYF. In nucleotides, the CDR3 is TGTGCCAGCAGTAGGGACAGGGCTCAAGAGACCCAGTACTTC.

There are many counts of this clonotype. This chain links TRBV10-3 with TRBJ2-1, with D unresolved. V lost 0 bases and J lost 0, with 15 bases in between. This CDR3 contains 18 residues. CDR1 and CDR2 (germline): ENHRY, SYGVKD. The CDR3 region has the DNA TGTGCCATCAGTGAGTCACCCCCACCATCGAGCTCCTACAATGAGCAGTTCTTC. Protein: CAISESPPPSSSYNEQFF.

The rearrangement uses TRBV7-3 and TRBJ2-3; no clear D. V was cut by 4 bases and J by 0 bases, with 8 bases left in between. The CDR3 length is 14 residues. Germline CDR1 is SGHTA and CDR2 is FQGTGA. The CDR3 protein is CASSSQASTDTQYF. The CDR3 nucleotides read TGTGCCAGCAGCTCCCAAGCTAGCACAGATACGCAGTATTTT. Based on the CDR3 plus reference TRBV7-3 and TRBJ2-3, the full variable domain is GAGVSQTPSNKVTEKGKYVELRCDPISGHTALYWYRQSLGQGPEFLIYFQGTGAADDSGLPNDRFFAVRPEGSVSTLKIQRTERGDSAVYLCASSSQASTDTQYFGPGTRLTVL.

There are many counts of this clonotype. CDR3 region: CASSEGGTPRSTEAFF. The CDR3 DNA reads as TGTGCCAGCAGTGAAGGTGGGACCCCGCGCAGCACTGAAGCTTTCTTT. The V and J genes are TRBV6-1 and TRBJ1-1, with D perhaps TRBD1 (5 bases). CDR1 and CDR2 (germline): MNHNS, SASEGT. This CDR3 has 16 residues. Deletions cut 1 base from V and 4 bases from J, with 16 bases between.

This clonotype was seen repeatedly, ten times or more. CDR3 sequence: CSARLATNEKLFF. The CDR3 coding sequence is TGCAGTGCTAGACTGGCAACTAATGAAAAACTGTTTTTT. The chain has TRBV20-1 and TRBJ1-4; D is unresolved. Trimming left V 2 bases short and J 0 bases short, with 4 bases between. The CDR3 totals 13 residues. Germline V gene lookup returns CDR1 DFQATT and CDR2 SNEGSKA (reference sequence).

This clonotype was counted many times. The chain uses TRBV5-6 and TRBJ1-2, with no clear D. Germline CDR1 reads SGHDT; CDR2 reads YYEEEE. The CDR3 is made up of 13 amino acids. Trimming stripped 7 bases from V and 0 bases from J, with 10 bases between. The CDR3, as DNA: TGTGCCAGCTTCGGACGAGCTAACTATGGCTACACCTTC. Its translation: CASFGRANYGYTF.

This clonotype occurred many times. The chain is built from TRBV29-1 and TRBJ2-2, with TRBD1 matching over 8 bases. The CDR3 runs 14 residues. Germline loops: CDR1 SQVTM, CDR2 ANQGSEA. With 7 bases clipped from V and 7 bases from J, the junction kept 11 bases outside the gene matches. In nucleotides, the CDR3 is TGCAGCGCCAGCCCGACAGGGGATGTCGGGGAGCTGTTTTTT. This codes for CSASPTGDVGELFF.

The rearrangement uses TRBV6-5 and TRBJ2-1, with TRBD2 identical over 11 bases. The CDR3 sequence is 16 residues long. Looked up from germline, CDR1 is MNHEY and CDR2 is SVGAGI. The junction had 2 bases not matched to a gene; V was cut back by 0 bases and J by 4 bases. CDR3 region: CASSYSPSGGYNEQFF. For the CDR3, the DNA is TGTGCCAGCAGTTACTCGCCTAGCGGGGGGTACAATGAGCAGTTCTTC.

In this sample, this clonotype turned up many times. For the CDR3, the DNA is TGTGCCAGCAGTGGGGTAGAGGAGCAGTTCTTC. It translates to CASSGVEEQFF. The V gene is TRBV2, the J gene TRBJ2-1; no reliable D call. Germline loops: CDR1 SNHLY, CDR2 FYNNEI. The CDR3 has 11 residues. Between the trimmed V and J ends, which lost 4 bases and 10 bases, there was a span of 8 bases.

This clonotype was detected many times. The CDR3 nucleotides are TGCGCCAGCAGCCTCCCAGTCACCGGGGAGCTGTTTTTT. Translating gives CASSLPVTGELFF. J is TRBJ2-2 and V is TRBV4-1, with D hard to call. V lost 4 bases and J 4 bases, leaving 7 bases between the germline ends. The CDR3 is 13 amino acids. Germline V gene lookup returns CDR1 MGHRA and CDR2 YSYEKL.

In this sample, this clonotype turned up many times. The chain joins TRBV6-2 or TRBV6-3 to TRBJ1-5, with D tentatively TRBD1 (6 bases). CDR1 is MNHEY and CDR2 is SVGEGT in the germline V gene. The germline V and J ends were trimmed by 6 bases and 6 bases, with 24 bases remaining between them. This CDR3 is 17 amino acids long. CDR3 in amino acids: CASSKSLAGARSQPQHF. CDR3 DNA sequence: TGTGCCAGCAGCAAGTCCCTGGCAGGGGCTCGGAGTCAGCCCCAGCATTTT.

This clonotype has at least ten counts. The CDR3 loop reads CASGSQGANSPLHF. CDR3 nucleotides: TGTGCTAGTGGTTCACAGGGGGCGAATTCACCCCTCCACTTT. The rearrangement uses TRBV12-5 and TRBJ1-6; 9 bases fit TRBD1. In germline, CDR1 is LGHNT, CDR2 FRNRAP. After removal of 4 bases from V and 7 bases from J, the junction contained 2 bases not matched to a gene. The CDR3 has 14 amino acids.